The 14 T cell receptor beta chains in this list originate from one sample, sequenced in a study of cytomegalovirus exposure and HLA in healthy donors. Researchers ran the PCR with 60 Vbeta and 13 Jbeta primers. Profiling relied on immunoSEQ multiplex PCR, and the TCRdb table lists in-frame clones only, not all of them. Of approximately 110,000 clones in the sample, 55% to 75% are singletons; the top ten hold roughly 8.7%. The source material was PBMCs. These receptors were collected from a man aged 25-40 years in good health and CMV-seropositive.

This clone was seen a few times. The chain employs TRBV6-4 and TRBJ1-3; 7 bases match TRBD1. CDR3 length: 14 amino acids. The germline CDR1 and CDR2 sequences are MRHNA and SNTAGT. The ends lost 2 bases at V and 4 bases at J; junction bases unmatched: 2. CDR3 protein: CASSDQGGGNTIYF. The CDR3, as DNA: TGTGCCAGCAGTGACCAGGGGGGCGGAAACACCATATATTTT.

J is TRBJ2-2 and V is TRBV5-6, with 8 bases lining up with TRBD1. Losses at the gene ends were 4 bases for V and 6 bases for J; bases not matched to a gene: 5. The CDR3 runs 14 residues. CDR1 and CDR2 (germline): SGHDT, YYEEEE. In DNA, the CDR3 is TGTGCCAGCAGCATACTACAGGGGGCCGGGGAGCTGTTTTTT. It translates to CASSILQGAGELFF.

With regard to this clone: One end of the junction does not line up with germline, which may come from a read error. V is TRBV9 and J is TRBJ1-6, with a weak D call TRBD1 (5 bases). CDR1 SGDLS and CDR2 YYNGEE come from the germline V gene. The length of the CDR3 is 15 residues. The CDR3 protein is CVSSTGHENNSPLHF. The CDR3 DNA is TGTGTCAGCAGCACCGGACATGAAAATAATTCACCCCTCCACTTT.

This clone rates as medium-sized. V is TRBV25-1 and J is TRBJ2-1, with 9 bases lining up with TRBD2. CDR1 is MGHDK and CDR2 is SYGVNS in the germline V gene. The J segment lost 8 bases and the V segment lost 2 bases, leaving 7 bases of the junction unmatched. This CDR3 contains 15 residues. CDR3 residues: CASSEEAGGLDEQFF. In DNA form, the CDR3 reads TGTGCCAGCAGTGAAGAGGCGGGGGGGCTGGATGAGCAGTTCTTC.

The genes are TRBV7-9 and TRBJ1-3; weak D call: TRBD1 (6 bases). The CDR3 consists of 12 residues. V was trimmed by 2 bases and J by 7 bases, leaving 6 bases between them. Germline CDR1 reads SEHNR; CDR2 reads FQNEAQ (reference sequence). CDR3: CASSLQGNTIYF. The DNA for the CDR3 is TGTGCCAGCAGCTTACAGGGGAACACCATATATTTT.

Here the CDR3 reads CASSQGFGNRVTGELFF. The DNA of the CDR3 is TGTGCCAGCAGCCAAGGATTCGGGAACAGGGTCACCGGGGAGCTGTTTTTT. The chain uses TRBV14 and TRBJ2-2, with D perhaps TRBD1 (6 bases). The CDR3 contains 17 residues. Germline V CDR1 and CDR2: SGHDN, FVKESK. Trimming stripped 1 base from V and 4 bases from J, with 16 bases between. The whole variable domain, remainder taken from reference TRBV14 and TRBJ2-2, is EAGVTQFPSHSVIEKGQTVTLRCDPISGHDNLYWYRRVMGKEIKFLLHFVKESKQDESGMPNNRFLAERTGGTYSTLKVQPAELEDSGVYFCASSQGFGNRVTGELFFGEGSRLTVL.

The rearrangement uses TRBV5-4 and TRBJ1-5; D is undetermined. Deletions cut 3 bases from V and 9 bases from J, with 13 bases between. The germline gives CDR1 SGHNT, CDR2 YYREEE (reference sequence). This CDR3 is built from 13 residues. The DNA of the CDR3 is TGTGCCAGCAGCTCCGACCCCGCGGGGCCCCAGCATTTT. It translates to CASSSDPAGPQHF.

This rearrangement joins TRBV27 to TRBJ2-7; TRBD2 aligns across 7 bases. Trimming took 6 bases from V and 3 from J; bases not matched to a gene: 11. The germline CDR1 and CDR2 sequences are MNHEY and SMNVEV (reference sequence). The CDR3 runs to 15 residues. The CDR3 DNA reads as TGTGCCAGCAGCCGGGGGGAACCGAAGTACTACGAGCAGTACGTC. Its translation: CASSRGEPKYYEQYV.

J is TRBJ1-6 and V is TRBV6-5; no clear D. Germline values: CDR1 MNHEY, CDR2 SVGAGI. The CDR3 runs 13 residues. The ends were cut back, 7 bases at V and 8 bases at J, with 12 bases in the middle. DNA for the CDR3: TGTGCCAGCACCTACGCCTCCGATTCACCCCTCCACTTT. This codes for CASTYASDSPLHF.

The chain links TRBV7-3 to TRBJ2-1, with 10 positions matching TRBD2. CDR3 size: 17 residues. Germline-derived CDR1 and CDR2 are SGHTA and FQGTGA. V was pared by 5 bases and J by 6 bases, with 13 bases of the junction left unmatched. In nucleotides, the CDR3 is TGTGCCAGCAGCCCCCTTGATAGACTAGCGGGCCCCAATGAGCAGTTCTTC. As protein: CASSPLDRLAGPNEQFF.

V usage is TRBV19 and J usage is TRBJ1-1; tentatively, D is TRBD1 (6 bases). Germline CDR1 and CDR2: LNHDA and SQIVND (reference sequence). V lost 6 bases, J lost 1 base, and 21 bases lay in between. The CDR3 has 17 amino acids. As DNA, the CDR3 is TGTGCCAGTAGCCCGAGGCTCCGGGGGGCTTCGAACACTGAAGCTTTCTTT. Protein: CASSPRLRGASNTEAFF.

The chain uses TRBV5-4 and TRBJ1-2, with a weak D call TRBD1 (5 bases). The CDR3 extends over 13 amino acids. Trimming removed 4 bases from V and 2 bases from J, with 9 bases in between. The germline gives CDR1 SGHNT, CDR2 YYREEE (reference sequence). CDR3 region: CASSPDKNYGYTF. The DNA of the CDR3 is TGTGCCAGCAGCCCGGACAAAAACTATGGCTACACCTTC.

The chain couples TRBV5-4 to TRBJ2-1, with a possible D match to TRBD2 (6 bases). There are 17 residues in the CDR3. V gave up 2 bases and J gave up 7 bases, with 22 bases separating them. The germline CDR1 and CDR2 sequences are SGHNT and YYREEE (reference sequence). The CDR3 DNA is TGTGCCAGCAGCTTATTAGTCGGCAGGGACGCGGGGAATGAGCAGTTCTTC. As protein: CASSLLVGRDAGNEQFF. Full variable domain (rest looked up from reference TRBV5-4 and TRBJ2-1): ETGVTQSPTHLIKTRGQQVTLRCSSQSGHNTVSWYQQALGQGPQFIFQYYREEENGRGNFPPRFSGLQFPNYSSELNVNALELDDSALYLCASSLLVGRDAGNEQFFGPGTRLTVL.

This chain uses TRBV7-2 with TRBJ2-7, with 7 positions matching TRBD2. This CDR3 has 16 amino acids. Trimming at V came to 4 bases and at J to 5 bases, leaving 14 bases not matched to a gene. CDR1 is SGHTA and CDR2 is FQGNSA in the germline V gene. CDR3: CASSYDVGGGPDEQYV. CDR3 coding DNA: TGTGCCAGCAGCTACGACGTCGGGGGAGGGCCGGACGAGCAGTACGTC.